This passage covers 29 T cell receptor beta chains from one sample sequenced in a study of shared clonotypes between healthy human individuals (TCRdb year 2020). The method behind the library was the immunoSEQ multiplex PCR assay. Here the immuneACCESS table is served through TCRdb, limited to in-frame sequences with V and J called. Missing clones are a known gap in these copies; in checked studies unresolved V genes cover under half, and the rest lacks a known reason. In this sample the table shows about 1.5 million clones, approximately 96% of which occur a single time. About 1.2% of the sample belongs to the ten largest clones. Sequenced: naive CD4+ T cells sorted from blood. Taken with the paper, the label for cell subset or site translates to: CD45RA+ positively selected. These receptors came from a man aged 25 to 40 in good health.

The chain carries TRBV11-2 and TRBJ2-5; D possibly corresponds to TRBD2 (7 bases). The DNA end is more similar to TRBJ2-7, so the J call may be wrong. Per the germline V gene, CDR1 is SGHAT and CDR2 is FQNNGV. The CDR3 totals 13 residues. CDR3 sequence (DNA): TGTGCCAGCAGCTCAAGGGGGGGGAACGAGCAGTACTTC. Translating it yields CASSSRGGNEQYF.

The gene calls are TRBV10-1 and TRBJ1-1; D unclear. The CDR3 has 14 amino acids. V lost 4 bases, J lost 0 bases, and 9 bases lay in between. Germline loops: CDR1 WNHNN, CDR2 SYGVQD (reference sequence). As DNA, the CDR3 is TGCGCCAGCAGTGCGAGTTACATGAACACTGAAGCTTTCTTT. This translates into CASSASYMNTEAFF.

The V call is TRBV12-2, the J call TRBJ2-7; the table's D call, TRBD2, was not checked against the DNA. TRBV12-2 is deemed a pseudogene. The CDR3 consists of 19 residues. The DNA for the CDR3 is TGTGCAAGTCGCTTAGCGCAAGAACGCCGCACCCACAAGCGGTACGAGCAGTACTTC. This gives the protein CASRLAQERRTHKRYEQYF.

This rearrangement joins TRBV28 to TRBJ2-1; the match to TRBD2 covers 8 bases. This CDR3 contains 16 residues. The V gene's germline CDR1 is MDHEN and CDR2 SYDVKM. V lost 7 bases and J lost 3; bases outside the gene matches: 11. CDR3 DNA: TGTGCCAGCACTTTCCCCCAGGGACTAGTCTACAATGAGCAGTTCTTC. Translated, it gives CASTFPQGLVYNEQFF.

The rearrangement uses TRBV4-3 and TRBJ2-7; 13 bases are a match to TRBD2. V dropped 1 base and J dropped 3; count of bases not matched to a gene: 9. The V gene's germline CDR1 is LGHNA and CDR2 YSLEER. The CDR3 is made up of 18 amino acids. The CDR3 sequence is CASSQVGPTSGRVYEQYF. CDR3 coding DNA: TGCGCCAGCAGCCAAGTAGGTCCCACTAGCGGGAGGGTCTACGAGCAGTACTTC.

The chain couples TRBV5-4 to TRBJ2-3; 8 nucleotides line up with TRBD1. The V segment lost 4 bases and the J segment 7 bases; nucleotides outside the gene matches: 11. Germline V lookup: CDR1 SGHNT, CDR2 YYREEE (reference sequence). CDR3 size: 15 residues. The CDR3 coding sequence is TGTGCCAGCAGCAGGCCGGGACAGGTTGGAAATACGCAGTATTTT. Residues: CASSRPGQVGNTQYF.

The V gene is TRBV5-8, the J gene TRBJ2-7; D may be TRBD2 (6 bases). CDR3 length: 15 residues. V shed 0 bases and J shed 3 bases, with 13 bases lying between them. Per the germline V gene, CDR1 is SGHTS and CDR2 is YDEGEE. CDR3 sequence: CASSLGFGSDYEQYF. The CDR3 DNA is TGTGCCAGCAGCTTGGGATTCGGGAGCGACTACGAGCAGTACTTC.

This chain uses TRBV6-7 with TRBJ2-5, with 9 bases identical to TRBD2. TRBV6-7 is known as an ORF, though its function is uncertain. The CDR3 runs to 19 residues. J gave up 4 bases and V 0 bases, and 15 bases lay outside the gene matches. Written as DNA, the CDR3 is TGTGCCAGCAGTTACTCGACCGACGACGGGGAACTAGCGGGAGAGACCCAGTACTTC. Protein sequence: CASSYSTDDGELAGETQYF.

V usage is TRBV7-2 and J usage is TRBJ2-7; 10 bases match TRBD2. The CDR3 has 16 residues. With 5 bases clipped from V and 0 bases from J, the junction kept 7 bases outside the gene matches. The germline CDR1 and CDR2 sequences are SGHTA and FQGNSA. The chain's CDR3 is CASSPPGLAYSYEQYF. CDR3 DNA: TGTGCCAGCAGCCCTCCGGGACTAGCGTACTCCTACGAGCAGTACTTC.

As concerns this clone: Other DNA sequences in this specimen translate into the identical CDR3. V and J are TRBV9 and TRBJ2-2; 11 bases align to TRBD2. With V trimmed by 2 bases and J by 4 bases, 4 bases remained unmatched. CDR1 is SGDLS, CDR2 YYNGEE, per germline. The CDR3 length is 16 residues. The CDR3 spells CASSVRLAGGTGELFF. The CDR3 DNA reads TGTGCCAGCAGCGTTCGGCTAGCGGGAGGCACCGGGGAGCTGTTTTTT.

The chain has TRBV6-5 and TRBJ2-1, with 11 bases lining up with TRBD2. V lost 6 bases and J lost 8; bases outside the gene matches: 6. Germline CDR1 MNHEY, CDR2 SVGAGI. The length of the CDR3 is 14 residues. The CDR3 DNA reads as TGTGCCAGCAGCATAGCGGGAGGGACGGATGAGCAGTTCTTC. Encoded protein: CASSIAGGTDEQFF.

The J gene is TRBJ2-1, the V gene TRBV28; maybe TRBD2 (6 bases). Per germline, CDR1 MDHEN and CDR2 SYDVKM. The V gene lost 5 bases and the J gene lost 5 bases, with 13 bases spanning the gap. The CDR3 consists of 14 residues. The CDR3 here is CASSRLAFDNEQFF. Written as DNA, the CDR3 is TGTGCCAGCAGTCGCCTAGCGTTTGACAATGAGCAGTTCTTC.

The chain joins TRBV28 to TRBJ2-7; D may correspond to TRBD1 or TRBD2 (5 bases each). With 5 bases removed from V and 0 bases from J, the gap between germline ends came to 8 bases. The germline V gene encodes CDR1 MDHEN and CDR2 SYDVKM. This CDR3 is 13 amino acids long. This CDR3 is CASSEGPSYEQYF. The CDR3 coding sequence is TGTGCCAGCAGTGAGGGGCCCTCCTACGAGCAGTACTTC.

The gene calls are TRBV5-1 and TRBJ2-1; D gene uncertain. The germline V gene encodes CDR1 SGHRS and CDR2 YFSETQ. This CDR3 has 13 residues. Trimming removed 4 bases at V and 4 bases at J, with 9 bases between. As DNA, the CDR3 is TGCGCCAGCAGCAAAAACGAGTACAATGAGCAGTTCTTC. Protein sequence: CASSKNEYNEQFF.

The CDR3 DNA sequence: TGTGCCAGCCCTCTTTTTGATGAGCAGTTCTTC. Protein sequence: CASPLFDEQFF. The rearrangement links TRBV6-1 to TRBJ2-1; D call uncertain. CDR1 MNHNS and CDR2 SASEGT come from the germline V gene. The CDR3 sequence is 11 residues long. V was shortened by 8 bases and J by 8 bases, with 10 bases between the two germline ends.

The V gene is TRBV29-1, the J gene TRBJ2-7, with 12 bases fitting TRBD2. Germline trimming cut 7 bases from V and 1 base from J; bases unmatched to any gene: 2. Germline CDR1 is SQVTM and CDR2 is ANQGSEA. The CDR3 contains 13 residues. Here the CDR3 reads CSGLAGGSYEQYF. The CDR3 DNA sequence: TGCAGCGGGCTAGCGGGAGGGTCCTACGAGCAGTACTTC.

This rearrangement joins TRBV7-9 to TRBJ1-2; D is undetermined. The CDR3 runs 12 residues. V gave up 0 bases and J gave up 7 bases, with 6 bases separating them. Germline V CDR1 and CDR2: SEHNR, FQNEAQ (reference sequence). This CDR3 reads CASSLANRGYTF. The CDR3, as DNA: TGTGCCAGCAGCTTAGCCAATCGTGGCTACACCTTC.

V gene TRBV9 combines with J gene TRBJ2-1; a possible D gene is TRBD2 (6 bases). CDR1 SGDLS and CDR2 YYNGEE come from the germline V gene. CDR3 length: 16 amino acids. Trimming removed 4 bases from V and 4 bases from J, with 18 bases in between. The CDR3 region is CASSPLVAGPYNEQFF. CDR3 nucleotides: TGTGCCAGCAGCCCCCTTGTGGCGGGGCCTTACAATGAGCAGTTCTTC.

The rearrangement joins TRBV29-1 to TRBJ1-5; D gene ambiguous. This CDR3 is built from 18 residues. Germline assignment: CDR1 SQVTM and CDR2 ANQGSEA. The V end lost 0 bases, the J end lost 0 bases, and 18 bases lay between the germline ends. The CDR3 DNA follows: TGCAGCGTTGAAGAATGGGAGGGAATATTATATAGCAATCAGCCCCAGCATTTT. Protein: CSVEEWEGILYSNQPQHF.

This rearrangement joins TRBV5-6 to TRBJ1-2; D gene ambiguous. Deletions cut 4 bases from V and 2 bases from J, with 12 bases between. The CDR3 totals 14 residues. Looked up from germline, CDR1 is SGHDT and CDR2 is YYEEEE. The DNA of the CDR3 is TGTGCCAGCAGCACACTCCCAGAAAACTATGGCTACACCTTC. This translates into CASSTLPENYGYTF.

This sequence joins TRBV5-4 and TRBJ2-1, with TRBD2 identical over 13 bases. This CDR3 is 14 amino acids long. Germline V gene sequence: CDR1 SGHNT, CDR2 YYREEE (reference sequence). V lost 3 bases, J lost 8 bases, and 2 bases stayed unmatched. The CDR3 sequence: CASSYGLAGDEQFF. Written as DNA, the CDR3 is TGTGCCAGCAGCTACGGACTAGCGGGGGATGAGCAGTTCTTC.

The gene calls are TRBV27 and TRBJ2-3, with 8 bases identical to TRBD2. The CDR3 consists of 15 residues. Germline loops: CDR1 MNHEY, CDR2 SMNVEV (reference sequence). V gave up 7 bases and J gave up 2 bases; unmatched junction bases: 8. The CDR3 protein is CASTLAGRDTDTQYF. In DNA form, the CDR3 reads TGTGCCAGCACCTTAGCGGGAAGGGACACAGATACGCAGTATTTT.

Worth noting for this clone: Other nucleotide sequences from this sample produce the same CDR3. The gene calls are TRBV7-8 and TRBJ2-3; D is ambiguous. The ends were cut back, 3 bases at V and 0 bases at J, with 7 bases in the middle. The CDR3 contains 14 residues. Germline-derived CDR1 and CDR2 are SGHVS and FQNEAQ. In nucleotides, the CDR3 is TGTGCCAGCAGCTTGGAAACTAGCACAGATACGCAGTATTTT. Its protein is CASSLETSTDTQYF.

The genes are TRBV6-5 and TRBJ2-4; D is unclear. Germline CDR1 reads MNHEY; CDR2 reads SVGAGI. Trimming took 5 bases from V and 6 from J, leaving 11 bases between them. The CDR3 covers 13 residues. DNA of the CDR3: TGTGCCAGCAGTGCGCCCAGAAGAAACATTCAGTACTTC. Amino acid sequence: CASSAPRRNIQYF.

Details on this clone: One end of the junction does not line up with germline, which may come from a read error. CDR3: CASSLSVWDRFNF. The DNA of the CDR3 is TGTGCCAGCAGTTTATCTGTCTGGGACAGATTTAACTTC. This sequence joins TRBV28 and TRBJ2-5, with 7 bases identical to TRBD1. Per germline, CDR1 MDHEN and CDR2 SYDVKM. CDR3 length: 13 residues.

The chain links TRBV11-2 to TRBJ2-7; 12 bases match TRBD2. Germline V gene data show CDR1 as SGHAT and CDR2 as FQNNGV. There are 16 residues in the CDR3. The ends lost 1 base at V and 3 bases at J; junction bases unmatched: 4. The CDR3 DNA reads as TGTGCCAGCAGCTTAGGGACTAGCGGGGCCAGCTACGAGCAGTACTTC. Its protein is CASSLGTSGASYEQYF. Combining the CDR3 with reference TRBV11-2 and TRBJ2-7 gives the whole variable domain EAGVAQSPRYKIIEKRQSVAFWCNPISGHATLYWYQQILGQGPKLLIQFQNNGVVDDSQLPKDRFSAERLKGVDSTLKIQPAKLEDSAVYLCASSLGTSGASYEQYFGPGTRLTVT.

The chain carries TRBV10-3 and TRBJ1-4; TRBD1 matches 8 bases. Germline values: CDR1 ENHRY, CDR2 SYGVKD. V dropped 0 bases and J dropped 0; count of bases not matched to a gene: 9. The CDR3 runs 19 residues. This CDR3 reads CAISESRGQAKATNEKLFF. CDR3 nucleotides: TGTGCCATCAGTGAGTCGAGGGGACAGGCTAAAGCAACTAATGAAAAACTGTTTTTT.

The chain has TRBV4-1 and TRBJ2-7, with TRBD1 identical over 8 bases. The CDR3 has 14 amino acids. Germline-derived CDR1 and CDR2 are MGHRA and YSYEKL. J lost 2 bases, V lost 5 bases, and 5 bases had no gene match. This CDR3 reads CASSAQGATYEQYF. As DNA, the CDR3 is TGCGCCAGCAGCGCTCAGGGGGCAACCTACGAGCAGTACTTC.

This chain connects TRBV14 to TRBJ2-1; D might be TRBD1 (5 bases). This CDR3 region has 14 residues. Between the trimmed V and J ends, which lost 2 bases and 8 bases, there was a span of 13 bases. Germline V gene lookup returns CDR1 SGHDN and CDR2 FVKESK. CDR3 sequence (DNA): TGTGCCAGCAGCCAAACCGGACAACTCCATGAGCAGTTCTTC. The encoded protein is CASSQTGQLHEQFF.